Shown below are 32 T cell receptor beta chains from a single sample sequenced in a study of beta chain features in type 1 diabetes. The isolated RNA, all of it, was reverse transcribed, so expressed TCRB transcripts were what got sequenced. Repertoires were generated with immunoSEQ multiplex PCR, while TCRdb's copy carries only in-frame clones and drops some. The sample holds about 410,000 clones, approximately 14% seen once. The sequencing input was naive CD4+ T cells from blood. These receptors were obtained from a man in his thirties or forties in good health.

The rearrangement uses TRBV27 and TRBJ2-7, with 9 bases matching TRBD1. The V gene's germline CDR1 is MNHEY and CDR2 SMNVEV (reference sequence). The CDR3 has 14 amino acids. The V gene end was trimmed by 7 bases and the J gene end by 3 bases; junction bases not matched to a gene: 7. The CDR3, as DNA: TGTGCCAGCACCCTTACAGGGGGCTACTACGAGCAGTACGTC. It yields the protein CASTLTGGYYEQYV.

The chain links TRBV6-6 to TRBJ2-1; tentative D call: TRBD1 (5 bases). This CDR3 is built from 11 residues. V dropped 7 bases and J dropped 12 bases, with 13 bases sitting between them. Germline CDR1 MNHNY, CDR2 SVGAGI (reference sequence). The CDR3 is CASTQGNRQFF. CDR3 nucleotides: TGTGCCAGCACTCAGGGTAATCGGCAGTTCTTC.

In its sample, this clone was seen a few times. The chain employs TRBV6-5 and TRBJ2-6; D ambiguous. V was trimmed by 5 bases and J by 1 base, leaving 9 bases between them. Germline V gene sequence: CDR1 MNHEY, CDR2 SVGAGI. The CDR3 has 15 amino acids. The CDR3 here is CASSRGMSGANVLTF. The CDR3 bases are TGTGCCAGCAGTCGCGGCATGTCTGGGGCCAACGTCCTGACTTTC.

This clone was picked up a small number of times. The chain has TRBV30 and TRBJ1-2; D is undetermined. Germline V gene lookup returns CDR1 GTSNPN and CDR2 SVGIG (reference sequence). The CDR3 is 14 residues long. Trimming shortened V by 2 bases and J by 4 bases, and 14 bases separated the two germline ends. CDR3: CAWSRNSGAYGYTF. In DNA form, the CDR3 reads TGTGCCTGGAGTCGAAACTCAGGAGCCTATGGCTACACCTTC.

In its sample, this clone was seen a few times. V is TRBV7-6 and J is TRBJ1-1; D is ambiguous. The CDR3 is made up of 13 amino acids. Germline V lookup: CDR1 SGHVS, CDR2 FNYEAQ. V lost 2 bases and J lost 6, with 10 bases in between. CDR3 in DNA: TGTGCCAGCAGCTTAAGAGGGAGGTCTGAAGCTTTCTTT. It encodes CASSLRGRSEAFF.

In this sample, this clone turned up a few times. The V gene is TRBV5-1, the J gene TRBJ2-7, with 9 bases fitting TRBD1. The junction had 1 base not matched to a gene; V was cut back by 3 bases and J by 3 bases. This CDR3 region has 13 residues. Germline V CDR1 and CDR2: SGHRS, YFSETQ. This CDR3 reads CASSWDRVYEQYF. The CDR3 DNA sequence: TGCGCCAGCAGCTGGGACAGGGTCTACGAGCAGTACTTC.

This clone showed up just a few times. The J gene is TRBJ2-3, the V gene TRBV29-1; 7 bases agree with TRBD2. The CDR3 contains 10 residues. The junction had 2 bases not matched to a gene; V was cut back by 7 bases and J by 7 bases. CDR1 and CDR2 from the germline V gene are SQVTM and ANQGSEA. The DNA of the CDR3 is TGCAGCGCTAGCGGTAATACGCAGTATTTT. Translating it yields CSASGNTQYF.

A single count supports this clone. The chain joins TRBV9 to TRBJ2-3; 9 nucleotides agree with TRBD1. The V gene end was trimmed by 4 bases and the J gene end by 5 bases; junction bases not matched to a gene: 11. The CDR3 covers 16 residues. The germline gives CDR1 SGDLS, CDR2 YYNGEE. Here the CDR3 DNA reads TGTGCCAGCAGCCAGACAGGGGGTCCAGATGGAGATACGCAGTATTTT. Its protein is CASSQTGGPDGDTQYF.

The J gene is TRBJ1-3, the V gene TRBV29-1; no definite D call. V lost 7 bases and J 3 bases, leaving 16 bases between the germline ends. This CDR3 has 14 residues. Germline-derived CDR1 and CDR2 are SQVTM and ANQGSEA. CDR3 region: CSGSLSGVGNTIYF. DNA for the CDR3: TGCAGCGGATCATTGAGCGGGGTTGGAAACACCATATATTTT.

The J gene is TRBJ2-7, the V gene TRBV6-5, with no clear D. With 6 bases removed from V and 4 bases from J, the gap between germline ends came to 7 bases. CDR1 and CDR2 from the germline V gene are MNHEY and SVGAGI. The CDR3 runs 11 residues. The CDR3 DNA sequence: TGTGCCAGCAGAAAGGAATACGAGCAGTACTTC. It codes for CASRKEYEQYF.

This clone has just a few counts. The chain has TRBV9 and TRBJ2-2, with 8 bases fitting TRBD2. The length of the CDR3 is 14 residues. Trimming cost V 3 bases and J 6 bases; bases outside gene matches: 4. Germline V CDR1 and CDR2: SGDLS, YYNGEE. The CDR3 loop is CASSGGLVAGELFF. CDR3 bases: TGTGCCAGCAGCGGGGGACTAGTAGCCGGGGAGCTGTTTTTT.

V gene TRBV6-6 combines with J gene TRBJ2-7; tentatively, D is TRBD1 (6 bases). CDR1 is MNHNY and CDR2 is SVGAGI in the germline V gene (reference sequence). The V and J ends lost 0 bases and 6 bases respectively, with 9 bases between them. This CDR3 contains 13 residues. The CDR3 region is CASSYSTRGEQYV. The CDR3 region has the DNA TGTGCCAGCAGTTACTCGACCAGGGGCGAGCAGTACGTC.

The sample holds a few counts of this clone. The same CDR3 can be traced to other DNA sequences in this sample. The J gene is TRBJ1-2, the V gene TRBV29-1, with TRBD1 identical over 9 bases. This CDR3 region has 12 residues. J lost 5 bases, V lost 6 bases, and 4 bases had no gene match. CDR1 and CDR2 from the germline V gene are SQVTM and ANQGSEA. The CDR3 coding sequence is TGCAGCGTGGACAGGGGAGGGTATGGCTACACCTTC. This codes for CSVDRGGYGYTF.

Notes on this clone: This CDR3 is also generated by other DNA sequences in the sample. The CDR3 bases are TGCAGTGCCAGCGGGAGGGATGAGCAGTTCTTC. It translates to CSASGRDEQFF. This chain connects TRBV20-1 to TRBJ2-1, with 10 bases matching TRBD2. With V trimmed by 6 bases and J by 8 bases, 1 base remained unmatched. Germline V CDR1 and CDR2: DFQATT, SNEGSKA (reference sequence). This CDR3 region has 11 residues.

The V gene is TRBV6-5, the J gene TRBJ2-1, with D uncertain. V was trimmed by 1 base and J by 4 bases, leaving 5 bases between them. The CDR3 runs to 13 residues. CDR1 is MNHEY, CDR2 SVGAGI, per germline. CDR3 in amino acids: CASSYFQYNEQFF. Here the CDR3 DNA reads TGTGCCAGCAGTTACTTCCAGTACAATGAGCAGTTCTTC.

The J gene is TRBJ1-1, the V gene TRBV29-1, with D possibly matching TRBD1 (5 bases). The CDR3 is 14 residues long. Germline V gives CDR1 SQVTM, CDR2 ANQGSEA. The ends were cut back, 4 bases at V and 4 bases at J, with 16 bases in the middle. This chain's CDR3 is CSVVRDQGGTEAFF. Written as DNA, the CDR3 is TGCAGCGTTGTCCGGGATCAGGGAGGCACTGAAGCTTTCTTT.

A few counts support this clone. This CDR3 reads CASSQGLAGGSSYEQYV. The CDR3 DNA sequence: TGTGCCAGCAGCCAGGGACTAGCGGGAGGAAGCTCCTACGAGCAGTACGTC. The V gene is TRBV13, the J gene TRBJ2-7, with 15 bases identical to TRBD2. This CDR3 has 17 amino acids. Trimming at V came to 5 bases and at J to 0 bases, leaving 5 bases not matched to a gene. Germline CDR1 and CDR2: PRHDT and FYEKMQ (reference sequence).

This clone was seen a few times. The chain links TRBV5-1 to TRBJ2-3; 8 bases line up with TRBD1. Unmatched junction bases numbered 12, after V lost 2 bases and J lost 4 bases. The CDR3 spans 17 residues. CDR1 SGHRS and CDR2 YFSETQ come from the germline V gene. CDR3 DNA sequence: TGCGCCAGCAGCTTACCCAGGGGGCGAGGTGTCGCAGATACGCAGTATTTT. Translating gives CASSLPRGRGVADTQYF.

The chain combines TRBV30 with TRBJ1-2; D not certain. The CDR3 is 12 residues long. Germline loops: CDR1 GTSNPN, CDR2 SVGIG (reference sequence). Written as DNA, the CDR3 is TGTGTGCGGACGGACCCTAACTATGGCTACACCTTC. It translates to CVRTDPNYGYTF.

This chain joins TRBV7-9 and TRBJ1-4, with D tentatively TRBD1 (5 bases). V was cut by 5 bases and J by 10 bases, with 11 bases left in between. Germline loops: CDR1 SEHNR, CDR2 FQNEAQ (reference sequence). CDR3 size: 12 residues. CDR3 nucleotides: TGTGCCAGCAGCGTGGACATTGGAAAACTGTTTTTT. Protein sequence: CASSVDIGKLFF.

The chain is built from TRBV19 and TRBJ1-2; TRBD1 is a possible D gene (5 bases). This CDR3 contains 14 residues. V lost 5 bases and J 7 bases, leaving 17 bases between the germline ends. Germline CDR1 reads LNHDA; CDR2 reads SQIVND (reference sequence). The CDR3 DNA reads TGTGCCAGTAGTCAGGCCAGGGCATCGTCTGGCTACACCTTC. Translation: CASSQARASSGYTF. Using reference TRBV19 and TRBJ1-2 for the parts outside the CDR3, the full variable domain is DGGITQSPKYLFRKEGQNVTLSCEQNLNHDAMYWYRQDPGQGLRLIYYSQIVNDFQKGDIAEGYSVSREKKESFPLTVTSAQKNPTAFYLCASSQARASSGYTFGSGTRLTVV.

The rearrangement links TRBV5-1 to TRBJ1-3, with D perhaps matching TRBD1 (5 bases). Trimming shortened V by 0 bases and J by 2 bases, and 9 bases separated the two germline ends. The germline CDR1 and CDR2 sequences are SGHRS and YFSETQ. This CDR3 has 15 residues. The CDR3, as DNA: TGCGCCAGCAGCTTGGAACCAGGGCCTGGAAACACCATATATTTT. Its translation: CASSLEPGPGNTIYF. Looking up the rest from reference TRBV5-1 and TRBJ1-3 gives the full variable domain: KAGVTQTPRYLIKTRGQQVTLSCSPISGHRSVSWYQQTPGQGLQFLFEYFSETQRNKGNFPGRFSGRQFSNSRSEMNVSTLELGDSALYLCASSLEPGPGNTIYFGEGSWLTVV.

This chain connects TRBV18 to TRBJ2-7, with 7 positions matching TRBD2. The ends lost 3 bases at V and 6 bases at J; junction bases unmatched: 8. The V gene's germline CDR1 is KGHSH and CDR2 LQKENI. This CDR3 is 14 amino acids long. Written as DNA, the CDR3 is TGTGCCAGCTCACCCTCTAGCGGAGTGAGCGAGCAGTACTTC. Residues: CASSPSSGVSEQYF.

This rearrangement joins TRBV7-3 to TRBJ2-4; 7 bases are a match to TRBD1. The ends lost 2 bases at V and 4 bases at J; junction bases unmatched: 5. The germline V gene encodes CDR1 SGHTA and CDR2 FQGTGA. The CDR3 contains 15 residues. DNA of the CDR3: TGTGCCAGCAGCTTACAGGGGACAGTGAAAAACATTCAGTACTTC. Amino acids: CASSLQGTVKNIQYF.

The chain uses TRBV7-2 and TRBJ2-3; 7 bases agree with TRBD2. Germline V gives CDR1 SGHTA, CDR2 FQGNSA. The CDR3 is 15 amino acids. V gave up 1 base and J gave up 5 bases; unmatched junction bases: 6. CDR3 amino acids: CASSLGAGRGDTQYF. CDR3 DNA: TGTGCCAGCAGCTTAGGAGCGGGAAGGGGAGATACGCAGTATTTT.

The CDR3, as DNA: TGTGCCATACGACAGGGAGATTTGGAGACCCAGTACTTC. Translating gives CAIRQGDLETQYF. The J gene is TRBJ2-5, the V gene TRBV10-3; 7 bases map to TRBD1. Looked up from germline, CDR1 is ENHRY and CDR2 is SYGVKD. This CDR3 is built from 13 residues. V gave up 9 bases and J gave up 5 bases; unmatched junction bases: 9.

This clone was counted only a few times. The chain carries TRBV5-1 and TRBJ2-1; 8 bases are shared with TRBD2. The CDR3 runs 17 residues. CDR1 is SGHRS, CDR2 YFSETQ, per germline. The ends lost 4 bases at V and 1 base at J; junction bases unmatched: 10. The CDR3 nucleotides read TGCGCCAGCAGCCTGCCGCCGGGACTAGTTTCCTACAATGAGCAGTTCTTC. Encoded protein: CASSLPPGLVSYNEQFF.

This chain connects TRBV4-1 to TRBJ2-5; TRBD2 matches at 13 bases. CDR3 length: 18 residues. Germline assignment: CDR1 MGHRA and CDR2 YSYEKL. After removal of 0 bases from V and 4 bases from J, the junction contained 8 bases not matched to a gene. CDR3 loop: CASSQEGTSGTKRETQYF. The CDR3 DNA reads TGCGCCAGCAGCCAAGAAGGGACTAGCGGGACTAAGAGAGAGACCCAGTACTTC.

J is TRBJ2-5 and V is TRBV7-2; D is unresolved. V was pared by 5 bases and J by 4 bases, with 11 bases between. Per germline, CDR1 SGHTA and CDR2 FQGNSA. This CDR3 region has 13 residues. CDR3 protein: CASSTNWVETQYF. The CDR3 region has the DNA TGTGCCAGCAGCACCAATTGGGTAGAGACCCAGTACTTC.

This clone turned up a few times. CDR3 amino acids: CASSEATGPGIYNEQFF. The CDR3 region has the DNA TGTGCCAGCAGTGAAGCGACGGGGCCCGGGATTTACAATGAGCAGTTCTTC. The genes are TRBV6-1 and TRBJ2-1; D tentatively fits TRBD1 or TRBD2 (5 bases each). The CDR3 runs 17 residues. The V and J ends lost 0 bases and 4 bases respectively, with 16 bases between them. Germline V lookup: CDR1 MNHNS, CDR2 SASEGT.

The rearrangement joins TRBV5-1 to TRBJ2-3; D remains ambiguous. The CDR3 runs to 14 residues. The ends were cut back, 2 bases at V and 0 bases at J, with 7 bases in the middle. Germline V gene data show CDR1 as SGHRS and CDR2 as YFSETQ. The CDR3 loop reads CASSFGPSTDTQYF. Written as DNA, the CDR3 is TGCGCCAGCAGCTTCGGGCCCAGCACAGATACGCAGTATTTT.

This clone showed up just a few times. The gene calls are TRBV10-3 and TRBJ2-3; 11 bases are a match to TRBD2. The V gene's germline CDR1 is ENHRY and CDR2 SYGVKD. With V trimmed by 4 bases and J by 2 bases, 11 bases remained unmatched. CDR3 length equals 18 residues. CDR3 loop: CAISVSGRGNLPTDTQYF. CDR3 coding DNA: TGTGCCATCAGTGTTAGCGGGAGGGGTAACCTTCCCACAGATACGCAGTATTTT.